A single sample is the source of the 9 T cell receptor beta chains below, sequenced in a study of cytomegalovirus exposure and HLA in healthy donors. Both 60 Vbeta primers and 13 Jbeta primers went into the PCR. Here immunoSEQ multiplex PCR was the method, and the copy in TCRdb shows in-frame clones only, minus some. The table records around 92,000 clones, approximately 80% of them present only once. Input material: PBMCs. These receptors all stem from a man between 60 and 70 years old in good health and CMV-seropositive.

The chain has TRBV2 and TRBJ1-2; 9 nucleotides line up with TRBD1. Losses at the gene ends were 7 bases for V and 7 bases for J; bases not matched to a gene: 7. Germline assignment: CDR1 SNHLY and CDR2 FYNNEI. The CDR3 consists of 13 residues. CDR3: CASKRDREGGYTF. For the CDR3, the DNA is TGTGCCAGCAAAAGGGACAGGGAAGGTGGCTACACCTTC. Full variable domain (missing parts from reference TRBV2 and TRBJ1-2): EPEVTQTPSHQVTQMGQEVILRCVPISNHLYFYWYRQILGQKVEFLVSFYNNEISEKSEIFDDQFSVERPDGSNFTLKIRSTKLEDSAMYFCASKRDREGGYTFGSGTRLTVV.

The rearrangement links TRBV2 to TRBJ1-2; D gene unclear. V was cut by 1 base and J by 9 bases, with 15 bases left in between. The CDR3 contains 14 residues. Germline values: CDR1 SNHLY, CDR2 FYNNEI. The CDR3 DNA sequence: TGTGCCAGCAGTGAAGGCGCGGGAGCTTTACGCTACACCTTC. Protein: CASSEGAGALRYTF.

CDR3: CASSFGASGKYYEQYF. The CDR3 DNA is TGCGCCAGCAGCTTCGGGGCTAGCGGGAAATACTACGAGCAGTACTTC. V usage is TRBV5-1 and J usage is TRBJ2-5, with 9 bases identical to TRBD2. The end of the DNA is better explained by TRBJ2-7, so the J call may be wrong. Germline-derived CDR1 and CDR2 are SGHRS and YFSETQ. This CDR3 comprises 16 residues.

This clone was observed a few times. The chain combines TRBV5-4 with TRBJ1-4, with 7 positions matching TRBD1. From germline, CDR1 is SGHNT and CDR2 YYREEE (reference sequence). The length of the CDR3 is 16 residues. Trimming took 2 bases from V and 2 from J; bases not matched to a gene: 6. The CDR3 reads CASSFDRVSTNEKLFF. The CDR3 DNA reads as TGTGCCAGCAGCTTCGACAGGGTCTCGACTAATGAAAAACTGTTTTTT.

The chain has TRBV10-3 and TRBJ1-6, with 7 bases that match TRBD1. V dropped 0 bases and J dropped 7; count of bases not matched to a gene: 15. Germline CDR1 reads ENHRY; CDR2 reads SYGVKD. CDR3 length: 19 residues. In nucleotides, the CDR3 is TGTGCCATCAGTGAGTCGTGGTTGGTGGGACAGAGGAAGAATTCACCCCTCCACTTT. It specifies CAISESWLVGQRKNSPLHF.

This clone was counted between two and nine times. The J gene is TRBJ1-5, the V gene TRBV28; 7 nucleotides match TRBD1. V trimming: 6 bases; J trimming: 3 bases; junction bases outside the gene matches: 8. Germline V gene data show CDR1 as MDHEN and CDR2 as SYDVKM. The CDR3 has 15 amino acids. CDR3 amino acids: CASRISGGANQPQHF. In DNA form, the CDR3 reads TGTGCCAGCAGAATTTCAGGGGGAGCCAATCAGCCCCAGCATTTT.

The chain couples TRBV11-2 to TRBJ2-3, with a weak D call TRBD1 (5 bases). V was trimmed by 4 bases and J by 6 bases, leaving 23 bases between them. The CDR3 covers 17 residues. Germline CDR1 is SGHAT and CDR2 is FQNNGV. This chain's CDR3 is CASSSAGSPRPGDTQYF. CDR3 DNA: TGTGCCAGCAGCTCCGCAGGGTCTCCAAGGCCTGGCGATACGCAGTATTTT. Using reference TRBV11-2 and TRBJ2-3 for the parts outside the CDR3, the full variable domain is EAGVAQSPRYKIIEKRQSVAFWCNPISGHATLYWYQQILGQGPKLLIQFQNNGVVDDSQLPKDRFSAERLKGVDSTLKIQPAKLEDSAVYLCASSSAGSPRPGDTQYFGPGTRLTVL.

V is TRBV5-1 and J is TRBJ2-1; perhaps TRBD2 as D (5 bases). CDR1 is SGHRS, CDR2 YFSETQ, per germline. Trimming took off 2 bases at V and 5 bases at J, with 17 bases between the two ends. CDR3 size: 16 residues. CDR3 DNA sequence: TGCGCCAGCAGCTTCGGGAACAGCAAGTGGAACAATGAGCAGTTCTTC. Amino acid sequence: CASSFGNSKWNNEQFF.

Worth noting for this clone: The junction shows a germline mismatch at one end, possibly a read error. The chain has TRBV7-3 and TRBJ2-1, with 11 bases fitting TRBD2. From germline, CDR1 is SGHTA and CDR2 FQGTGA. This CDR3 contains 16 residues. CDR3 bases: TGTGCCAGCAGCCTAACCCGACTAGCGGGAAACAATGAGCAGTTCTTC. This codes for CASSLTRLAGNNEQFF.